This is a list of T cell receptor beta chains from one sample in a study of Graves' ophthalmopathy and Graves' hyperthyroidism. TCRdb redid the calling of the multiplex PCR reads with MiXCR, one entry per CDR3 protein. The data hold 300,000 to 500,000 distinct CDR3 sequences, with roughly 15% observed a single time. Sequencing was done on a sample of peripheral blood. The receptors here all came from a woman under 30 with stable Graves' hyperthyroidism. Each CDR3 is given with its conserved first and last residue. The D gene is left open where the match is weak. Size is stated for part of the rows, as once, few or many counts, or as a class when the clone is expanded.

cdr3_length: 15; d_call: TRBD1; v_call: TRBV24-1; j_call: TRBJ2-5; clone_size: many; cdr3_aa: CATSDPGQGEETQYF; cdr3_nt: TGTGCCACCAGTGACCCGGGACAGGGCGAAGAGACCCAGTACTTC
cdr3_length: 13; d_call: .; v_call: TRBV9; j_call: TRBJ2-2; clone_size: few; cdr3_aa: CASSAGVAGELFF; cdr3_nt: TGTGCCAGCAGCGCAGGGGTCGCCGGGGAGCTGTTTTTT
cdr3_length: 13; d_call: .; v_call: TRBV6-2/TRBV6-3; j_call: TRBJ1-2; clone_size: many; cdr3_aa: CASSSGDYYGYTF; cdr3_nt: TGTGCCAGCAGTTCAGGGGATTACTATGGCTACACCTTC
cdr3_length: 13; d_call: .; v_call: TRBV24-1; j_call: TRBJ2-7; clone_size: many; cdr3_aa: CATSGKRSYEQYF; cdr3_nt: TGTGCCACCAGTGGGAAGAGGAGCTACGAGCAGTACTTC
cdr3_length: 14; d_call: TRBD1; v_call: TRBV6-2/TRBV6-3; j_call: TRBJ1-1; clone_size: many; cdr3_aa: CASSYRTGGTEAFF; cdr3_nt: TGTGCCAGCAGTTACAGGACAGGGGGAACTGAAGCTTTCTTT
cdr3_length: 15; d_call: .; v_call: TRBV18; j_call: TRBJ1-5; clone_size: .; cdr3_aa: CASSLDGLENQPQHF; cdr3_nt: TGTGCCAGCTCACTAGATGGTTTAGAGAATCAGCCCCAGCATTTT
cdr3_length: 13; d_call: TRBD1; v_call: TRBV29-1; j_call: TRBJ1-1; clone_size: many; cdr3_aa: CSVETGEDTEAFF; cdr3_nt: TGCAGCGTTGAAACAGGGGAGGACACTGAAGCTTTCTTT
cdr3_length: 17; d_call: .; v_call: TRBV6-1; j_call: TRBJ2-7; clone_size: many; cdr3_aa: CASSRISGTSNPYEQYF; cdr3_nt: TGTGCCAGTAGTAGAATTTCCGGGACCTCGAATCCCTACGAGCAGTACTTC
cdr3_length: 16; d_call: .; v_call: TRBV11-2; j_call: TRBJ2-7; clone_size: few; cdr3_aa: CASSLTTGVPAYEQYF; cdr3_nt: TGTGCCAGCAGCCTCACCACCGGGGTCCCCGCCTACGAGCAGTACTTC
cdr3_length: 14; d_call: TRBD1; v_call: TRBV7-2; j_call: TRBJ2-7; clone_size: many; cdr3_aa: CASSFGTVPYEQYF; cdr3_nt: TGTGCCAGCAGCTTCGGGACAGTTCCCTACGAGCAGTACTTC
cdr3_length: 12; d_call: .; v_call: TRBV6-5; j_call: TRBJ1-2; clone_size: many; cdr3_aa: CASSHSGGGYTF; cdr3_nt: TGTGCCAGCAGTCATTCTGGGGGAGGCTACACCTTC
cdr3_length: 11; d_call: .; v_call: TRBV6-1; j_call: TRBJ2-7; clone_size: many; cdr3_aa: CATLGGNEQYF; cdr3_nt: TGTGCCACCCTCGGGGGAAACGAGCAGTACTTC
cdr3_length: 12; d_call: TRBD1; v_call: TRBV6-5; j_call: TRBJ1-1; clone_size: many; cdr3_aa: CASSNRDSEAFF; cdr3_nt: TGTGCCAGCAGTAACAGGGACAGTGAAGCTTTCTTT
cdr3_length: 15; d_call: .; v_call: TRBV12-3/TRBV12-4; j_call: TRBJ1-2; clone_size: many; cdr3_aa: CASSLFAPGAYGYTF; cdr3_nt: TGTGCCAGCAGCCTTTTTGCTCCAGGGGCCTATGGCTACACCTTC
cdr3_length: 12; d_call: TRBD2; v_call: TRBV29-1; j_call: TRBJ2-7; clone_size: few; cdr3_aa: CSVDRGGLEQYF; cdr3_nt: TGCAGCGTTGATCGGGGGGGACTCGAGCAGTACTTC
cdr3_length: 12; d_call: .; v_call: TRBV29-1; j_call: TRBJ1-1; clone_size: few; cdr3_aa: CSVTRGGTEAFF; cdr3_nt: TGCAGCGTCACACGGGGGGGGACTGAAGCTTTCTTT
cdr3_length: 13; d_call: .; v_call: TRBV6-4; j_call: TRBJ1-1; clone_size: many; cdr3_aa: CASASPDSFEAFF; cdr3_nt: TGTGCCAGCGCCAGCCCGGACAGCTTTGAAGCTTTCTTT
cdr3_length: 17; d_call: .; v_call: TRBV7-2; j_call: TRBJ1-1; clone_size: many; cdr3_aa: CASSLARTGTLNTEAFF; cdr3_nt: TGTGCCAGCAGCTTAGCCCGAACAGGGACCTTGAACACTGAAGCTTTCTTT
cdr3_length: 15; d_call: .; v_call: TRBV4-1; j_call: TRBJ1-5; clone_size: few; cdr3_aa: CASSQDGVAVQPQHF; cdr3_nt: TGCGCCAGCAGCCAAGATGGGGTGGCTGTGCAGCCCCAGCATTTT
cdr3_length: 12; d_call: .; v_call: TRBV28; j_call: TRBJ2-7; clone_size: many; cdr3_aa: CASSFESYEQYF; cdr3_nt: TGTGCCAGCAGTTTTGAAAGCTACGAGCAGTACTTC
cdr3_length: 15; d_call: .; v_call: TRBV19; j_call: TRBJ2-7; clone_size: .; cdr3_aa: CASSIPSRSSYEQYF; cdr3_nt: TGTGCCAGTAGTATCCCCAGCCGCAGCTCCTACGAGCAGTACTTC
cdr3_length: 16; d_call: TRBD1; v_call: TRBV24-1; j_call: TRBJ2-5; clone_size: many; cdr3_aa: CATSEWDRGRKETQYF; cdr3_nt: TGTGCCACCAGTGAGTGGGACAGGGGGCGAAAAGAGACCCAGTACTTC
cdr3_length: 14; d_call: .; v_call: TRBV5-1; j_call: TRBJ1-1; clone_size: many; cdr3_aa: CASSPPGAGTEAFF; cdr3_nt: TGCGCCAGCAGCCCTCCGGGAGCGGGCACTGAAGCTTTCTTT
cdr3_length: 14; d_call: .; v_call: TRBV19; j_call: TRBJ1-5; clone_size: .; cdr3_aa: CASLQGFRGQPQHF; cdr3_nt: TGTGCCAGTCTACAGGGATTTAGGGGTCAGCCCCAGCATTTT
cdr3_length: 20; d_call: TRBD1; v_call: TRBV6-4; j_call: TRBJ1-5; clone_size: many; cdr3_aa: CASTTQSRDSGWGPIQPQHF; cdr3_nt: TGTGCCAGCACAACACAAAGTCGGGACAGTGGATGGGGGCCGATCCAGCCCCAGCATTTT
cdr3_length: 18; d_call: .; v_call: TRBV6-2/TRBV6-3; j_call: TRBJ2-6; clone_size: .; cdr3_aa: CASSNLVAEPAGANVLTF; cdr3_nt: TGTGCCAGCAGTAACCTGGTGGCGGAGCCGGCCGGGGCCAACGTCCTGACTTTC
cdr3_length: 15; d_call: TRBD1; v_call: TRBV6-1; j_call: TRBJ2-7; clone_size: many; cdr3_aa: CASSEQTGDHYEQYF; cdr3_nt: TGTGCCAGCAGTGAACAGACAGGGGACCACTACGAGCAGTACTTC
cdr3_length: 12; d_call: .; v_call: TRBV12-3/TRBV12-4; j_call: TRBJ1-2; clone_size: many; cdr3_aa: CASSFRPYGYTF; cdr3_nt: TGTGCCAGCAGTTTCCGCCCCTATGGCTACACCTTC
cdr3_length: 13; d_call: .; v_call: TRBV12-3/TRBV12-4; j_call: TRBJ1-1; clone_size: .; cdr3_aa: CASSLLGNTDAFF; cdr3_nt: TGTGCCAGCAGTTTGCTGGGTAACACTGATGCTTTCTTT
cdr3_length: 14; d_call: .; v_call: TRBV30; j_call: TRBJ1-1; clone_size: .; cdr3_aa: CAWSWDGRNTEAFF; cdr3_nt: TGTGCCTGGAGTTGGGACGGCCGGAACACTGAAGCTTTCTTT
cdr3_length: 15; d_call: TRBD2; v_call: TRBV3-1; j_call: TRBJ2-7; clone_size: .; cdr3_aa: CASSLRPAGPYEQYF; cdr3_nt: TGTGCCAGCAGCCTCAGACCAGCGGGGCCCTACGAGCAGTACTTC